One and the same sample provided the 3 T cell receptor beta chains below, sequenced in a study of blood T cell repertoires in COVID-19. Produced via immunoSEQ multiplex PCR; TCRdb's table is partial and in-frame only. The sample has fewer than 250,000 clones; approximately 86% are singletons. The sequenced sample consisted of peripheral blood. All receptors derive from a middle-aged man with acute or convalescent COVID-19.

As DNA, the CDR3 is TGTGCCAGTAGTATGGGTGACAGGGGGGATGGCTACACCTTC. Translation: CASSMGDRGDGYTF. The J gene is TRBJ1-2, the V gene TRBV19; 9 bases map to TRBD1. The germline gives CDR1 LNHDA, CDR2 SQIVND (reference sequence). The CDR3 runs to 14 residues. The V segment lost 3 bases and the J segment 6 bases; nucleotides outside the gene matches: 5. The full variable domain, in which reference TRBV19 and TRBJ1-2 provide the parts outside the CDR3, is DGGITQSPKYLFRKEGQNVTLSCEQNLNHDAMYWYRQDPGQGLRLIYYSQIVNDFQKGDIAEGYSVSREKKESFPLTVTSAQKNPTAFYLCASSMGDRGDGYTFGSGTRLTVV.

The chain employs TRBV9 and TRBJ2-1; perhaps TRBD2 as D (5 bases). V was shortened by 3 bases and J by 0 bases, with 10 bases between the two germline ends. The CDR3 has 15 amino acids. Germline V gene lookup returns CDR1 SGDLS and CDR2 YYNGEE. CDR3: CASSADWSSYNEQFF. The CDR3 bases are TGTGCCAGCAGCGCGGACTGGAGCTCCTACAATGAGCAGTTCTTC.

The V and J genes are TRBV11-2 and TRBJ2-3; 7 bases are a match to TRBD2. Germline V gene lookup returns CDR1 SGHAT and CDR2 FQNNGV. This CDR3 has 17 residues. The V gene end was trimmed by 4 bases and the J gene end by 2 bases; junction bases not matched to a gene: 12. The DNA of the CDR3 is TGTGCCAGCAGCTCCTCCCCTCCGGGGGGAACCACAGATACGCAGTATTTT. Its translation: CASSSSPPGGTTDTQYF.